This T cell receptor beta chain was profiled in a study of shared clonotypes between healthy human individuals. The CDR3 extends over 15 amino acids. The germline gives CDR1 SGHTS, CDR2 YDEGEE. V gave up 5 bases and J gave up 7 bases, with 16 bases separating them. The protocol was immunoSEQ multiplex PCR, while the TCRdb copy is restricted to in-frame clones and leaves out a portion. This table holds nearly 1 million clones, approximately 80% found once. Sample: memory CD4+ T cells sorted from blood. Described subset: CD45RA-negative fraction. The clonotype comes from a man aged 18 to 29 in good health. The rearrangement uses TRBV5-8 and TRBJ1-6, with a possible D match to TRBD1 (5 bases). CDR3 protein: CASSGTGTGNSPLHF. In nucleotides, the CDR3 is TGTGCCAGCAGTGGAACCGGGACGGGGAATTCACCCCTCCACTTT.